The rows below give T cell receptor beta chains drawn from one sample of a study of shared clonotypes between healthy human individuals. The assay was immunoSEQ multiplex PCR, and TCRdb's table has in-frame clones only and misses some. The repertoire has approximately 2.5 million clones, 80% to 95% of them found once; the top ten carry approximately 0.35%. The sample consisted of naive CD4+ T cells from PBMCs. These receptors originate from a man between 18 and 35 years old in good health. Some clones in this sample may be carry-over from other donors' samples. Each CDR3 is given with its conserved first and last residue. Fields, in order: V gene, J gene, D gene, clone size, CDR3 protein, CDR3 DNA. D genes are given only for firm matches. A row's size may be missing; if present it is once, few, many or a size class.

>TRBV28|TRBJ2-7|.|.
CASSWGEVYEQYF
TGTGCCAGCAGTTGGGGAGAAGTTTACGAGCAGTACTTC
>TRBV5-1|TRBJ1-2|.|.
CASSGNRRLGNGYTF
TGCGCCAGCAGCGGAAATAGGCGTTTGGGTAATGGCTACACCTTC
>TRBV11-2|TRBJ1-2|.|.
CASSLLRAPNYGYTF
TGTGCCAGCAGCTTACTCAGGGCCCCTAACTATGGCTACACCTTC
>TRBV10-3|TRBJ2-1|TRBD2|once
CAISGGKEAGRVMTYNEQFF
TGTGCCATCAGTGGGGGAAAGGAAGCGGGGAGGGTCATGACCTACAATGAGCAGTTCTTC
>TRBV4-3|TRBJ2-1|.|.
CASSQEWVPAAVAYNEQFF
TGCGCCAGCAGCCAAGAGTGGGTCCCAGCGGCCGTAGCCTACAATGAGCAGTTCTTC
>TRBV2|TRBJ2-7|.|.
CASSGWDSAYEQYF
TGTGCCAGCAGTGGGTGGGACTCCGCCTACGAGCAGTACTTC
>TRBV19|TRBJ1-3|.|.
CASSTPQSSGNTIYF
TGTGCCAGTAGTACCCCCCAGTCCTCTGGAAACACCATATATTTT
>TRBV4-1|TRBJ2-7|.|.
CASSQENSPYEQYF
TGCGCCAGCAGCCAAGAGAACAGCCCCTACGAGCAGTACTTC
>TRBV6-6|TRBJ2-5|TRBD2|.
CASSAPGGAVVETQYF
TGTGCCAGCAGTGCCCCGGGGGGAGCGGTGGTAGAGACCCAGTACTTC
>TRBV11-2|TRBJ1-2|TRBD1|.
CASSLGGTAVSYGYTF
TGTGCCAGCAGCTTAGGTGGGACAGCCGTTTCCTATGGCTACACCTTC
>TRBV7-8|TRBJ1-5|.|.
CASTRSGAGKPQHF
TGTGCCAGCACCCGGTCCGGGGCGGGAAAGCCCCAGCATTTT
>TRBV9|TRBJ2-2|TRBD2|.
CASSVAPIGLAERTGELFF
TGTGCCAGCAGCGTAGCTCCCATAGGACTAGCGGAACGCACCGGGGAGCTGTTTTTT
>TRBV19|TRBJ1-5|TRBD1|.
CASEPGQGLFQPQHF
TGTGCCAGCGAGCCGGGACAGGGTTTATTCCAGCCCCAGCATTTT
>TRBV6-5|TRBJ2-2|.|.
CASSFRSNTGELFF
TGTGCCAGCAGTTTCAGGTCGAACACCGGGGAGCTGTTTTTT
>TRBV5-1|TRBJ2-1|TRBD2|.
CASSLDRIAGVGEQFF
TGCGCCAGCAGCTTGGATCGGATAGCGGGAGTCGGTGAGCAGTTCTTC
>TRBV30|TRBJ1-2|.|.
CAWSDEMKRAGYTF
TGTGCCTGGAGTGACGAAATGAAGAGGGCCGGCTACACCTTC
>TRBV23-1|TRBJ1-5|.|once
CASSQSLLQPQHF
TGCGCCAGCAGTCAATCCCTTCTTCAGCCCCAGCATTTT
>TRBV7-9|TRBJ1-2|.|.
CASSLSEGGYTF
TGTGCCAGCAGCCTGTCCGAGGGCGGCTACACCTTC
>TRBV20-1|TRBJ2-1|.|.
CSAPDRLEQFF
TGCAGTGCCCCGGACCGCTTGGAGCAGTTCTTC
>TRBV4-1|TRBJ2-7|TRBD2|.
CASSRQAGGPSYEQYF
TGCGCCAGCAGCCGTCAAGCGGGAGGGCCCTCCTACGAGCAGTACTTC